These 19 T cell receptor beta chains originate from one sample sequenced in a study of blood T cell repertoires in COVID-19. Repertoires were generated with immunoSEQ multiplex PCR, while TCRdb's copy carries only in-frame clones and drops some. The data contain 150,000 to 200,000 clones, roughly 87% of them seen just once; the ten biggest clones take up approximately 2%. The sample taken for sequencing was peripheral blood. The receptors were sampled from a man between 18 and 29 years old who had recovered from COVID-19.

The chain is built from TRBV7-9 and TRBJ2-5; TRBD1 might be the D (6 bases). The CDR3 totals 17 residues. The germline gives CDR1 SEHNR, CDR2 FQNEAQ (reference sequence). Deletions cut 5 bases from V and 5 bases from J, with 24 bases between. The CDR3 region has the DNA TGTGCCAGCAGCCTAATGCACGGACAGTATTACGGGGAGACCCAGTACTTC. Protein product: CASSLMHGQYYGETQYF.

The rearrangement uses TRBV6-5 and TRBJ1-4; D is uncertain. CDR1 is MNHEY, CDR2 SVGAGI, per germline. V shed 6 bases and J shed 1 base, with 9 bases lying between them. This CDR3 comprises 14 residues. The chain's CDR3 is CASSFGVTNEKLFF. Here the CDR3 DNA reads TGTGCCAGCAGCTTCGGGGTAACTAATGAAAAACTGTTTTTT.

The V call is TRBV5-4, the J call TRBJ1-6; perhaps TRBD1 as D (5 bases). With 5 bases removed from V and 7 bases from J, the gap between germline ends came to 10 bases. Per germline, CDR1 SGHNT and CDR2 YYREEE (reference sequence). The CDR3 is made up of 13 amino acids. DNA of the CDR3: TGTGCCAGCAGAAGGGGCCACAATTCACCCCTCCACTTT. Encoded protein: CASRRGHNSPLHF.

The gene calls are TRBV19 and TRBJ1-5; D is uncertain. Trimming pared 7 bases from V and 4 bases from J, leaving 17 bases between. Germline-derived CDR1 and CDR2 are LNHDA and SQIVND (reference sequence). The CDR3 consists of 15 residues. CDR3 nucleotides: TGTGCCAGTACCTTCGCGGGGTTGGAGAATCAGCCCCAGCATTTT. Translated: CASTFAGLENQPQHF.

CDR3 sequence (DNA): TGCGCCAGCAGCTTTAACAGTCGGCAAGAGACCCAGTACTTC. Its protein is CASSFNSRQETQYF. The chain joins TRBV5-1 to TRBJ2-5; D is undetermined. The V gene lost 2 bases and the J gene lost 2 bases, with 10 bases spanning the gap. The CDR3 is 14 amino acids. Germline V gives CDR1 SGHRS, CDR2 YFSETQ.

The chain is built from TRBV28 and TRBJ2-1; TRBD2 is a possible D gene (6 bases). Per the germline V gene, CDR1 is MDHEN and CDR2 is SYDVKM. V gave up 2 bases and J gave up 3 bases, with 8 bases separating them. The CDR3 contains 14 residues. Here the CDR3 DNA reads TGTGCCAGCAGTTTAGTGGACTACTACAATGAGCAGTTCTTC. As protein: CASSLVDYYNEQFF.

The V and J genes are TRBV20-1 and TRBJ1-1; D not certain. This CDR3 contains 10 residues. Germline values: CDR1 DFQATT, CDR2 SNEGSKA (reference sequence). The CDR3 DNA sequence: TGCAGAGGTGGAGCTGAAGCGGCTTTCTTT. Protein: CRGGAEAAFF.

The V call is TRBV3-1 (or the pseudogene TRBV3-2), the J call TRBJ2-7; D unresolved. Trimming removed 0 bases from V and 3 bases from J, with 3 bases in between. Germline CDR1 reads LGHDT; CDR2 reads YNNKEL (reference sequence). This CDR3 comprises 12 residues. The CDR3 nucleotides read TGTGCCAGCAGCCAAGACCGCTACGAGCAGTACTTC. It yields the protein CASSQDRYEQYF.

This chain uses TRBV6-1 with TRBJ2-1; 10 bases map to TRBD2. The junction had 4 bases not matched to a gene; V was cut back by 0 bases and J by 2 bases. CDR3 length equals 17 residues. The germline V gene has CDR1 MNHNS and CDR2 SASEGT. CDR3 DNA sequence: TGTGCCAGCAGTGAAGCGGGACTAGCGTCGGCCTACAATGAGCAGTTCTTC. Translated: CASSEAGLASAYNEQFF.

The CDR3 nucleotides are TGCGCCAGCAGCTCGCAGGGGGCTCCATTCTATGGCTACACCTTC. Amino acids: CASSSQGAPFYGYTF. The rearrangement joins TRBV5-1 to TRBJ1-2; 8 bases agree with TRBD1. This CDR3 has 15 residues. The V segment lost 3 bases and the J segment 4 bases; nucleotides outside the gene matches: 8. Germline V lookup: CDR1 SGHRS, CDR2 YFSETQ.

The gene calls are TRBV6-5 and TRBJ1-6; D unresolved. Germline V gene lookup returns CDR1 MNHEY and CDR2 SVGAGI. The germline V and J ends were trimmed by 4 bases and 7 bases, with 11 bases remaining between them. The CDR3 extends over 14 amino acids. The CDR3 here is CASSSGIGNSPLHF. As DNA, the CDR3 is TGTGCCAGCAGTTCCGGGATAGGGAATTCACCCCTCCACTTT.

CDR3: CASGVGDREQFF. The CDR3 DNA follows: TGTGCCAGCGGCGTGGGGGACAGGGAGCAGTTCTTC. The chain recombines TRBV12-3 or TRBV12-4 with TRBJ2-1, with 8 bases fitting TRBD1. Germline trimming cut 8 bases from V and 10 bases from J; bases unmatched to any gene: 7. This CDR3 is 12 amino acids long.

This rearrangement joins TRBV7-8 to TRBJ1-3, with D tentatively TRBD1 (6 bases). The CDR3 spans 16 residues. The germline CDR1 and CDR2 sequences are SGHVS and FQNEAQ. The germline V and J ends were trimmed by 4 bases and 0 bases, with 13 bases remaining between them. The CDR3 loop reads CASSSRGTHSGNTIYF. As DNA, the CDR3 is TGTGCCAGCAGCTCGAGGGGGACCCACTCTGGAAACACCATATATTTT. Full variable domain (missing parts from reference TRBV7-8 and TRBJ1-3): GAGVSQSPRYKVAKRGQDVALRCDPISGHVSLFWYQQALGQGPEFLTYFQNEAQLDKSGLPSDRFFAERPEGSVSTLKIQRTQQEDSAVYLCASSSRGTHSGNTIYFGEGSWLTVV.

The table lists this clone with a count of one. The J gene is TRBJ1-1, the V gene TRBV29-1; possibly TRBD1 for D (5 bases). The germline V gene encodes CDR1 SQVTM and CDR2 ANQGSEA. Trimming cost V 6 bases and J 0 bases, with 11 bases left between them. The CDR3 extends over 13 amino acids. The CDR3 region is CSVGHSLNTEAFF. CDR3 DNA: TGCAGCGTGGGGCACAGTTTGAACACTGAAGCTTTCTTT. Filled out from reference TRBV29-1 and TRBJ1-1, the complete variable domain reads SAVISQKPSRDICQRGTSLTIQCQVDSQVTMMFWYRQQPGQSLTLIATANQGSEATYESGFVIDKFPISRPNLTFSTLTVSNMSPEDSSIYLCSVGHSLNTEAFFGQGTRLTVV.

This sequence joins TRBV29-1 and TRBJ1-4; D gene ambiguous. The V gene's germline CDR1 is SQVTM and CDR2 ANQGSEA. This CDR3 spans 12 amino acids. The V and J ends lost 1 base and 10 bases respectively, with 10 bases between them. DNA for the CDR3: TGCAGCGTTGAAGCGGGTGGCGGAAAACTGTTTTTT. This sequence encodes CSVEAGGGKLFF.

In DNA form, the CDR3 reads TGCAGCGTTGAGGCCACGGCGGACATTCAGTACTTC. Protein sequence: CSVEATADIQYF. The rearrangement links TRBV29-1 to TRBJ2-4; D is unclear. Trimming left V 3 bases short and J 8 bases short, with 11 bases between. Germline CDR1 SQVTM, CDR2 ANQGSEA. The CDR3 spans 12 residues.

This chain joins TRBV7-2 and TRBJ2-5, with TRBD2 matching 8 bases. V dropped 5 bases and J dropped 7; count of bases not matched to a gene: 6. The CDR3 loop spans 13 amino acids. Germline assignment: CDR1 SGHTA and CDR2 FQGNSA. The CDR3 region is CASSTGLGGTQYF. The CDR3 DNA reads as TGTGCCAGCAGCACGGGACTAGGGGGGACCCAGTACTTC.

The rearrangement uses TRBV10-1 and TRBJ2-5, with 7 positions matching TRBD2. J was trimmed by 2 bases and V by 2 bases; bases with no gene match: 5. CDR3 length equals 15 residues. CDR1 and CDR2 from the germline V gene are WNHNN and SYGVQD (reference sequence). The CDR3 nucleotides are TGCGCCAGCAGTGAGAGGGCTAGCGGTCAAGAGACCCAGTACTTC. Translated: CASSERASGQETQYF.

V usage is TRBV6-5 and J usage is TRBJ1-6; D unclear. The V end lost 7 bases, the J end lost 6 bases, and 16 bases lay between the germline ends. The CDR3 loop spans 15 amino acids. Germline values: CDR1 MNHEY, CDR2 SVGAGI. CDR3 DNA: TGTGCCAGCACCCCATCCAGGTCCGGTAATTCACCCCTCCACTTT. This encodes CASTPSRSGNSPLHF.